Included here is one T cell receptor beta chain sequence, with context. Its antigen is still unknown. The sample holds no much larger clone one base away, and base qualities are not on file. This sample stems from a study of cytomegalovirus exposure and HLA in healthy donors listed by TCRdb under 2017. Context from the whole study: In an earlier analysis of 550 to 750 of the donors, 250 to 300 Gb of sequence data and roughly 100 million unique TCR beta sequences from 180 million or so T cells were reported. All discovery cohort repertoires had been generated on a single sequencing platform. The later analysis used no new phenotypic data to find candidate immune exposures, relying instead on TCR beta sequences and their occurrence across donors. The study was designed to test whether signatures of past pathogen exposure could be identified by cataloging public T cell receptors. HLA typing covered class I and class II loci at four-digit resolution. A separate validation cohort of about 110 different subjects was used in addition to the roughly 700-subject first cohort. Of the roughly 410 genotyped donors, 65% to 90% were placed in the genetic ancestry cluster associated with self-reported Caucasian donors. A later analysis re-analyzed previously published TCR beta repertoires from roughly 600 donors and added high-resolution HLA genotyping to study TCR occurrence patterns. An early release covering roughly 600 HLA-typed donors comprised about 300 gigabases of sequencing data and around 86 million unique TCR sequences. The number of typed donors differed by locus: about 620-630 for A, B, C, DRB1 and DQB1; 500 to 550 for DQA1; 606 for DPA1; and some 470 for DPB1. Using immunosequencing, the study profiled T cell repertoires from 500 to 800 subjects and related those repertoires to cytomegalovirus serostatus. A handful of DR-DQ haplotypes were handled as single units for association and clustering because linkage in the cohort was strong. An earlier analysis of around 580 of the donors used high-throughput TCR beta sequencing to judge whether each TCR beta V gene segment behaved as functional or pseudogenic. Donor age, sex, ethnicity and CMV serostatus were collected together with the repertoire data. The study combined high-throughput TCR immunosequencing, statistical association of individual TCRs with disease status, and machine learning to predict cytomegalovirus infection status. In a later genetic analysis, genome-wide SNP genotypes for 398 of the 666 donors were used, and that subset was treated as a discovery cohort. Among roughly 400 genotyped donors of the cohort, an average of around 250,000 unique TCR beta nucleotide sequences was sequenced per donor, of which about 19% were non-productive.

In total, roughly 710 healthy bone marrow donors made up the cohort. At the time of sampling, all cohort members were nominally healthy, though unrecorded immune exposures were likely present. The donor was CMV seronegative and belonged to the group of over 300 seronegative cohort members. A peripheral blood sample was provided by each donor, and peripheral blood mononuclear cells were used for TCR beta sequencing. Genomic DNA extraction from the blood cell samples was performed with the Qiagen DNeasy Blood Extraction Kit. The library was obtained by the immunoSEQ multiplex PCR assay. For the multiplex PCR, a mixture combining 60 forward primers for TCR Vbeta segments and 13 reverse primers for TCR Jbeta segments was used. Amplification of the CDR3 region of rearranged TCR beta genes was performed with a multiplex PCR assay on genomic DNA. The amplified TCR beta libraries were sequenced on the Illumina HiSeq System as 87-base-pair reads. The authors' analysis ran thus. Across the 670 or so repertoires, a later analysis counted tens of millions of unique TCR beta chains, about 10 million of which were shared by at least two donors. A nearest-neighbor algorithm error-corrected the raw reads and collapsed the reads into unique sequences, merging closely related sequences to remove PCR and sequencing errors. To assign V, D and J gene segments, CDR3 sequences were aligned to IMGT reference sequences. For a sequence to be retained, at least a six-nucleotide match to both a V gene segment and a J gene segment was required. Rearrangements were called productive when the CDR3 lacked stop codons and stayed in frame with V and J; all others were non-productive. CDR3 was defined by IMGT convention, running from the second conserved V-encoded cysteine to the conserved J-encoded phenylalanine. The earlier analysis of 500 to 650 of the donors excluded any sequence lacking an unambiguous match to a single V gene segment. In an earlier analysis of about 590 of the donors, a V segment was called functional when productive rearrangements were above 56.7%, and segregating when the standard deviation between donors exceeded 5%. A statistical classification framework was built to diagnose cytomegalovirus status from the catalog of TCR beta chain sequences. In a later analysis, V and J genes were assigned by comparing TCR nucleotide sequences against IMGT/GENE-DB human TR gene sequences. A later analysis assigned CDR3 sequences and most-parsimonious VDJ recombination scenarios with the TCRdist pipeline. In a later analysis, every TCR beta chain was defined by the combination of its CDR3 amino acid sequence and its V-gene family, and reads without a unique V-gene family were dropped. A later analysis removed 592 highly shared, low-generation-probability nucleotide sequences to deal with suspected cross-contamination and a sequencing artifact. In a later analysis, a clonal expansion index was calculated for each public chain from normalized within-repertoire ranks of inferred template counts. A later analysis computed generation probabilities with a VDJ recombination model fitted to out-of-frame rearrangements, and checked the results against IGoR. In a later analysis, TCR-TCR, TCR-HLA and TCR-CMV co-occurrence was scored with hypergeometric tests, and a repertoire-size bias correction was applied to TCR pairs. To estimate false discovery rates, a later analysis permuted the HLA or CMV assignments 20 times. In a later analysis, co-occurring TCRs were grouped using DBSCAN, and TCRdist sequence similarity was added for clustering within HLA-allele-positive subsets. Repertoires with fewer than 30,000 or more than 120,000 public chains, plus five repertoires with anomalous nucleotide sharing, were excluded from co-occurrence clustering. This immuneACCESS table, as held by TCRdb, lists in-frame sequences with V and J called but not all clones. Of the missing ones, under half trace to an unresolved V gene in checked studies; the others have no known cause. That table supplies the V and J calls and clone size; D and trimming were determined from the DNA. Recorded for this sample are about 67,000 clones; roughly two thirds of them occurred a single time. The top ten hold approximately 2% of the sample.

Overall study results and their limits: The 87-base-pair reads could not distinguish some IMGT-functional V segments, including TRBV6-2 and TRBV6-3, so those segments were excluded. A later analysis associated around 16,000 TCR beta sequences with specific HLA alleles at a false discovery rate of 0.05. Because HLA typing was missing for some donors at each locus, association tests included only the typed subset. A later analysis reported that several top co-occurrence clusters appeared linked to parvovirus B19, influenza, CMV and Epstein-Barr virus. The study listed 150 to 200 TCR beta chains as associated with cytomegalovirus. It was suggested by the authors that the approach could potentially be generalized to other disease states and immunological phenotypes. Seventeen rarely observed V segments, including chromosome 9 orphons, were excluded from the earlier analysis of about 500 of the donors because counts were too low. In vitro tests confirmed that a few of the cytomegalovirus-associated TCR beta chains recognize cytomegalovirus antigens. In this cohort, only TCR beta chains were sequenced, and detectable features were limited by the absence of alpha or paired-chain data. Broadly in line with IMGT annotations, most TCR beta V segments showed up in productive rearrangements about 90% or about 30% of the time in an earlier analysis of about 500 of the donors. A further reported finding was that TCR beta sequences accurately predicted the HLA-A and HLA-B alleles for most subjects in the first cohort. In a later genetic analysis, a missense DCLRE1C variant was associated with V-gene and J-gene trimming of TCR beta chains, and the association was replicated in an independent cohort. The presence/absence analyses assumed that sequencing depth was roughly uniform across donors, and that assumption may not be true. Immune exposure information for the cohort was limited to CMV serostatus. A later analysis found that TCR association rates varied across HLA loci, with DRB1 alleles showing the most associated TCRs and HLA-C alleles the fewest. The classifier was reported to diagnose cytomegalovirus status with high specificity and sensitivity in both the original cohort and the validation cohort. A cluster of highly shared sequence variants was judged likely to represent a technical artifact of the sequencing pipeline. While some public TCRs were present in many individuals, most TCR sequences turned up only very rarely across donors. Correlated functional status among segregating V segments might reflect linkage disequilibrium, but an unknown experimental factor could not be ruled out. In a later analysis, most CMV-associated TCR beta chains were found to appear HLA-restricted, with HLA associations seemingly driven largely by CMV exposure. In a later analysis, HLA-associated TCR beta chains were found to be more clonally expanded and to have lower generation probabilities than equally common non-associated chains. Strong co-occurrence of HLA alleles, especially DR and DQ, made assigning TCR associations to individual alleles difficult. According to a later genetic analysis, donors in an Asian-associated ancestry cluster had fewer N-insertions in productive TCRs than the approximately 630-donor mean.

The CDR1 and CDR2 encoded by the germline V gene are SGHDT and YYEEEE. Trimming costs V 2 bases and J 6 bases, and their ends lie 11 bases apart. The CDR3 has 13 amino acids, counting the end cysteine and phenylalanine. Left in the record is the CDR3 DNA by itself, 39 bases read in frame from the first base. The rearranged segments are TRBV5-6 and TRBJ1-1, with the D gene not confidently named. Material for sequencing was PBMCs. The source of this sequence is a woman aged 25 to 39 in good health and CMV-seronegative. The sequenced DNA: TGTGCCAGCAGCTTAGGTCCCGGGTCTGAAGCTTTCTTT. This codes for CASSLGPGSEAFF. Outside the CDR3, residues come from the reference TRBV5-6 and TRBJ1-1 proteins, so the full variable domain is: DAGVTQSPTHLIKTRGQQVTLRCSPKSGHDTVSWYQQALGQGPQFIFQYYEEEERQRGNFPDRFSGHQFPNYSSELNVNALLLGDSALYLCASSLGPGSEAFFGQGTRLTVV.